These 21 T cell receptor beta chains originate from one sample sequenced in a study of T cell responses to AZD1222 COVID-19 vaccine. Sequenced by immunoSEQ multiplex PCR; TCRdb stores in-frame clones only, minus some. In the table there are over 130,000 clones, 92% of which are singletons. Source: peripheral blood, taken 28 days after the second AZD1222 dose. These receptors were taken from an adult who received the AZD1222 COVID-19 vaccine.

The genes are TRBV13 and TRBJ2-1; D is perhaps TRBD2 (5 bases). Germline V CDR1 and CDR2: PRHDT, FYEKMQ (reference sequence). Trimming pared 4 bases from V and 4 bases from J, leaving 14 bases between. The CDR3 totals 15 residues. The CDR3 DNA follows: TGTGCCAGCAGCTCTACCGAGGGCACATACAATGAGCAGTTCTTC. Protein product: CASSSTEGTYNEQFF.

V gene TRBV27 combines with J gene TRBJ2-5; 12 nucleotides agree with TRBD2. The V segment lost 6 bases and the J segment 2 bases; nucleotides outside the gene matches: 4. Germline assignment: CDR1 MNHEY and CDR2 SMNVEV (reference sequence). The CDR3 length is 15 residues. The CDR3 loop reads CASSSGLAGQETQYF. The CDR3 region has the DNA TGTGCCAGCAGCTCCGGACTAGCGGGACAAGAGACCCAGTACTTC.

This rearrangement joins TRBV7-4 to TRBJ1-4; TRBD1 is a possible D gene (5 bases). V gave up 5 bases and J gave up 0 bases, with 10 bases separating them. This CDR3 is built from 15 residues. Germline-derived CDR1 and CDR2 are SGHVT and SQSDAQ. The CDR3 protein is CASSQIRATNEKLFF. The CDR3 DNA follows: TGTGCCAGCAGCCAAATCAGGGCAACTAATGAAAAACTGTTTTTT.

The chain links TRBV27 to TRBJ1-2; D remains ambiguous. The length of the CDR3 is 14 residues. Germline values: CDR1 MNHEY, CDR2 SMNVEV (reference sequence). The V gene lost 3 bases and the J gene lost 4 bases, with 12 bases spanning the gap. The CDR3 DNA reads as TGTGCCAGCAGTTTCAGCCAGAGTGGCTATGGCTACACCTTC. Encoded protein: CASSFSQSGYGYTF.

The chain has TRBV6-5 and TRBJ2-1, with 9 bases that match TRBD2. V was clipped by 3 bases and J by 7 bases; unmatched bases: 10. This CDR3 region has 16 residues. CDR1 and CDR2 from the germline V gene are MNHEY and SVGAGI. The CDR3 DNA sequence: TGTGCCAGCAGTTATATGGGCGGGAGGGCCTTTAATGAGCAGTTCTTC. Protein product: CASSYMGGRAFNEQFF.

This chain links TRBV6-1 with TRBJ1-2; D call uncertain. The V gene's germline CDR1 is MNHNS and CDR2 SASEGT. This CDR3 is 13 amino acids long. With 0 bases removed from V and 7 bases from J, the gap between germline ends came to 9 bases. The CDR3 region is CASSEAWGGGYTF. The CDR3 DNA is TGTGCCAGCAGTGAAGCGTGGGGAGGTGGCTACACCTTC.

The chain combines TRBV16 with TRBJ1-5; unclear D gene. The germline V and J ends were trimmed by 0 bases and 3 bases, with 12 bases remaining between them. The germline V gene encodes CDR1 KGHSY and CDR2 FQNENV. The CDR3 has 16 residues. CDR3 loop: CASSQSHWEPNQPQHF. The CDR3 DNA sequence: TGTGCCAGCAGCCAATCTCACTGGGAACCCAATCAGCCCCAGCATTTT.

The chain combines TRBV5-6 with TRBJ1-3, with D hard to call. Trimming cost V 5 bases and J 8 bases, with 8 bases left between them. CDR3 length: 11 amino acids. In germline, CDR1 is SGHDT, CDR2 YYEEEE. The CDR3 nucleotides read TGTGCCAGCAGTCGAAGGGACACCATATATTTT. Its translation is CASSRRDTIYF.

The chain couples TRBV7-2 to TRBJ1-4, with 9 bases matching TRBD1. The V gene end was trimmed by 6 bases and the J gene end by 6 bases; junction bases not matched to a gene: 11. CDR1 is SGHTA, CDR2 FQGNSA, per germline. This CDR3 is built from 16 residues. CDR3 loop: CASRRTYRGQDEKLFF. CDR3 sequence (DNA): TGTGCCAGCAGACGCACCTACAGGGGGCAGGATGAAAAACTGTTTTTT.

The chain joins TRBV19 to TRBJ2-5, with D tentatively TRBD1 (7 bases). Germline V gene lookup returns CDR1 LNHDA and CDR2 SQIVND (reference sequence). The length of the CDR3 is 15 residues. The V gene lost 3 bases and the J gene lost 4 bases, with 15 bases spanning the gap. CDR3: CASSIGLQGGETQYF. For the CDR3, the DNA is TGTGCCAGTAGTATCGGTCTTCAGGGGGGAGAGACCCAGTACTTC. Together with reference TRBV19 and TRBJ2-5, the CDR3 gives the full variable domain: DGGITQSPKYLFRKEGQNVTLSCEQNLNHDAMYWYRQDPGQGLRLIYYSQIVNDFQKGDIAEGYSVSREKKESFPLTVTSAQKNPTAFYLCASSIGLQGGETQYFGPGTRLLVL.

V gene TRBV5-1 combines with J gene TRBJ2-3; D gene unclear. Per the germline V gene, CDR1 is SGHRS and CDR2 is YFSETQ. V lost 1 base to trimming and J lost 0 bases, with 6 bases between them. There are 14 residues in the CDR3. The CDR3: CASSLQSSTDTQYF. Here the CDR3 DNA reads TGCGCCAGCAGCTTGCAGTCTAGCACAGATACGCAGTATTTT. Full variable domain (missing parts from reference TRBV5-1 and TRBJ2-3): KAGVTQTPRYLIKTRGQQVTLSCSPISGHRSVSWYQQTPGQGLQFLFEYFSETQRNKGNFPGRFSGRQFSNSRSEMNVSTLELGDSALYLCASSLQSSTDTQYFGPGTRLTVL.

The chain links TRBV7-9 to TRBJ2-7, with D possibly matching TRBD1 (6 bases). The CDR3 loop spans 13 amino acids. Trimming removed 6 bases at V and 5 bases at J, with 14 bases between. Germline assignment: CDR1 SEHNR and CDR2 FQNEAQ (reference sequence). CDR3 DNA sequence: TGTGCCAGCAGTTCTACAGGGTGGAACGAGCAGTACTTC. Its protein product is CASSSTGWNEQYF.

This clone has only one observation. The CDR3 here is CASSFEGLALDEQYF. CDR3 DNA sequence: TGTGCCAGCAGCTTCGAAGGACTAGCACTAGACGAGCAGTACTTC. The chain uses TRBV11-2 and TRBJ2-7; 8 bases are shared with TRBD2. This CDR3 region has 15 residues. Germline V gene data show CDR1 as SGHAT and CDR2 as FQNNGV. After removal of 3 bases from V and 5 bases from J, the junction contained 9 bases not matched to a gene.

V is TRBV12-5 and J is TRBJ2-7; 8 bases are a match to TRBD1. J gave up 3 bases and V 3 bases, and 4 bases lay outside the gene matches. CDR3 length: 14 amino acids. From germline, CDR1 is LGHNT and CDR2 FRNRAP. The CDR3 is CASGLRGTGYEQYF. The CDR3 DNA reads TGTGCTAGTGGTTTAAGAGGGACAGGCTACGAGCAGTACTTC.

J is TRBJ1-1 and V is TRBV5-4; no firm D call. V was shortened by 5 bases and J by 4 bases, with 12 bases between the two germline ends. Per the germline V gene, CDR1 is SGHNT and CDR2 is YYREEE (reference sequence). There are 13 residues in the CDR3. The CDR3 reads CASRGRTATEAFF. CDR3 bases: TGTGCCAGCAGAGGTAGGACGGCCACTGAAGCTTTCTTT. The whole variable domain, remainder taken from reference TRBV5-4 and TRBJ1-1, is ETGVTQSPTHLIKTRGQQVTLRCSSQSGHNTVSWYQQALGQGPQFIFQYYREEENGRGNFPPRFSGLQFPNYSSELNVNALELDDSALYLCASRGRTATEAFFGQGTRLTVV.

The genes are TRBV14 and TRBJ2-7; D gene ambiguous. This CDR3 comprises 13 residues. The V gene's germline CDR1 is SGHDN and CDR2 FVKESK. V was pared by 4 bases and J by 4 bases, with 11 bases between. The CDR3 bases are TGTGCCAGCAGCCCCCCGGCTGGTTACGAGCAGTACTTC. It specifies CASSPPAGYEQYF.

The V gene is TRBV6-2 or TRBV6-3, the J gene TRBJ2-1; no definite D call. Trimming removed 1 base from V and 0 bases from J, with 10 bases in between. This CDR3 has 16 amino acids. Per germline, CDR1 MNHEY and CDR2 SVGEGT. The CDR3 here is CASSYYRPFSYNEQFF. DNA of the CDR3: TGTGCCAGCAGTTACTACCGTCCTTTCTCCTACAATGAGCAGTTCTTC.

The J gene is TRBJ2-7, the V gene TRBV28; D is undetermined. Germline CDR1 MDHEN, CDR2 SYDVKM. V was clipped by 2 bases and J by 1 base, with 6 bases between them. This CDR3 contains 13 residues. The CDR3 DNA reads as TGTGCCAGCAGTTTAACCAGATCCTACGAGCAGTACTTC. It translates to CASSLTRSYEQYF. The full variable domain, its missing parts supplied by reference TRBV28 and TRBJ2-7, is DVKVTQSSRYLVKRTGEKVFLECVQDMDHENMFWYRQDPGLGLRLIYFSYDVKMKEKGDIPEGYSVSREKKERFSLILESASTNQTSMYLCASSLTRSYEQYFGPGTRLTVT.

The chain has TRBV15 and TRBJ1-4, with D uncertain. V dropped 10 bases and J dropped 3 bases, with 12 bases sitting between them. Germline values: CDR1 LNHNV, CDR2 YYDKDF (reference sequence). The CDR3 consists of 13 residues. CDR3 region: CASARAANEKLFF. In DNA form, the CDR3 reads TGTGCCAGCGCTCGGGCGGCTAATGAAAAACTGTTTTTT.

CDR3 residues: CASSELGDTEAFF. CDR3 DNA: TGCGCCAGCAGTGAGTTGGGGGACACTGAAGCTTTCTTT. The chain links TRBV10-2 to TRBJ1-1, with TRBD1 as a possible D gene (5 bases). The CDR3 is 13 residues long. Looked up from germline, CDR1 is WSHSY and CDR2 is SAAADI. V was pared by 1 base and J by 3 bases, with 6 bases between.

This clone was observed a single time. V usage is TRBV18 and J usage is TRBJ1-1; D is uncertain. Germline V gene lookup returns CDR1 KGHSH and CDR2 LQKENI. The CDR3 loop spans 12 amino acids. V was trimmed by 2 bases and J by 1 base, leaving 2 bases between them. Here the CDR3 reads CASSPANTEAFF. In DNA, the CDR3 is TGTGCCAGCTCACCAGCGAACACTGAAGCTTTCTTT.